A single T cell receptor beta chain is shown here with its context. The assay was immunoSEQ multiplex PCR, and TCRdb's table has in-frame clones only and misses some. The data show about 100,000 clones, 95% seen once. V lost 8 bases to trimming and J lost 2 bases, with 6 bases between them. This CDR3 has 11 residues. Germline CDR1 MDHEN, CDR2 SYDVKM. This entry is derived from a study of technical replicates of blood from a few donors. The receptor was isolated from a human donor in good health. The sample taken for sequencing was T cells isolated from PBMCs. The gene calls are TRBV28 and TRBJ1-1; D gene ambiguous. This chain's CDR3 is CASRGNTEAFF. The DNA of the CDR3 is TGTGCCAGCCGGGGTAACACTGAAGCTTTCTTT.